This T cell receptor (beta chain) was documented in a study of shared clonotypes between healthy human individuals (dated by TCRdb to 2020 to 2021). Regarding the study in general: The cohort comprised a couple of women and a few men aged 18 to 49 years. Per donor, three plates each were used for CD4 naive and CD4 memory, two for CD8 naive, and one for CD8 memory. To estimate repertoire size and how much clonotypes are shared between individuals, the study performed deep sequencing of blood TCR repertoires from about 5 healthy adults. To increase sequencing depth and limit assay-specific biases, different laboratories used diverse techniques to prepare libraries and sequence TCR repertoires. Per donor, leukapheresis produced somewhere between about 0.8 and 9 billion PBMCs. Results and caveats for the whole study, not just this receptor: Naive subsets generally had larger estimated clonotype richness than memory subsets. Roughly 5% of naive CD4, 3% to 3.5% of naive CD8, about 2.1% of memory CD4, and about 0.4% of memory CD8 clonotypes were shared across several donors. Pairwise subsampling indicated that sequencing depth was expected to affect the degree of clonotype sharing among donors. Higher generation probabilities were observed for clonotypes shared by all four sorted-subset donors than for non-shared clonotypes. Because the study included a small number of donors, the genetic and exposure-history diversity represented was limited. Sampling was limited to blood, and TCR repertoires in tissue likely differ from TCR repertoires in blood. Even with the large sequencing depth, rarefaction of the sorted-subset datasets indicated that sequencing was incomplete.

Using the deep immunoSEQ assay, TCR CDR3 regions were amplified from genomic DNA by multiplex PCR. Extracted genomic DNA from each cell subset was spread evenly across all wells of several immunoSEQ 96-well plates, with each plate serving as a replicate. Each replicate PCR for sorted subsets received 200 ng genomic DNA, equal to 28,000 or so T cell genomes. Purified libraries were measured with a Qubit 3.0 fluorometer, size-checked on a Bioanalyzer 2100, and measured again with the KAPA Library Quantification kit. Every immunoSEQ 96-well plate was sequenced on a dedicated single-read 150-cycle Illumina NextSeq 550 flow cell. In the original analysis: Because only junctional sequences without quality scores were contained in the immunoSEQ output, filtering matching that applied to full-length reads could not be performed. Sequences were annotated with PyIR, a Python wrapper for IgBLAST v1.9, using IMGT germline references to assign V/J genes and CDR3. Reads with weak V/J assignments (E-value above 1e-6), missing CDR3, stop codons, out-of-frame junctions, or ambiguous translated residues were removed. V3J clonotypes were defined by identical inferred V gene, J gene, and CDR3 amino acid sequence. The percentage overlap between two repertoires was calculated by dividing the number of shared unique clonotypes by the size of the smaller repertoire. RTK rarefaction, the Chao1 estimator, and Recon v2.1 estimates of unobserved clonotypes were used to assess repertoire richness. Generation probabilities were computed with OLGA for all TCRbeta clonotypes obtained by the gDNA method from several donors. The source is immuneACCESS, and TCRdb retained only in-frame sequences with V and J called. Part of the clones is not carried over; for the studies checked, unresolved V genes explain less than half of this, and the remainder is unexplained. Clone size and the V and J calls come from that table; the DNA yielded D and trimming. In this sample the table shows roughly 2.5 million clones, around nine tenths of which occur a single time. The ten biggest clones cover over 0.12% of the sample.

The donors were healthy, HIV-negative adults who had no recently reported acute infections or vaccinations. Every donor was a Caucasian adult living in Nashville, Tennessee, USA. CD4+ T cells were enriched through magnetic negative selection, after which naive cells were positively selected on CD45RA and the remaining negative fraction served as the memory subset. Blood was collected by leukapheresis, and PBMCs were isolated by Ficoll-Histopaque density gradient centrifugation and then cryopreserved in liquid nitrogen vapor phase. Analytical flow cytometry was used to check the purity and quantity of every magnetically sorted T cell population. Genomic DNA was isolated from each sorted fraction and quantified by UV absorbance on a Nanodrop 2000c. Looking up the germline V gene (reference sequence) yields CDR1 LNHDA and CDR2 SQIVND. Spanning cysteine to phenylalanine, the CDR3 consists of 15 amino acids. Kept here is only the CDR3 DNA, which spans 45 bases and is read in frame from base 1. Germline trimming amounts to 0 bases on V and 1 base on J, with 2 as the count of junction bases outside the gene matches.

For this clone: Its recognized antigen is unknown. Base qualities are missing; no much larger clone stands one base away.

The sequence derives from a man between 18 and 29 years old in good health. Sequenced sample: naive CD4+ T cells sorted from blood. In the paper's terms, the cell subset or site label means: CD45RA+ positively selected. The V and J genes are TRBV19 and TRBJ1-1; a stretch of 7 junction bases matches TRBD1. The CDR3 sequence is CASSIEGQKNTEAFF. DNA sequence: TGTGCCAGTAGTATAGAGGGACAGAAGAACACTGAAGCTTTCTTT.